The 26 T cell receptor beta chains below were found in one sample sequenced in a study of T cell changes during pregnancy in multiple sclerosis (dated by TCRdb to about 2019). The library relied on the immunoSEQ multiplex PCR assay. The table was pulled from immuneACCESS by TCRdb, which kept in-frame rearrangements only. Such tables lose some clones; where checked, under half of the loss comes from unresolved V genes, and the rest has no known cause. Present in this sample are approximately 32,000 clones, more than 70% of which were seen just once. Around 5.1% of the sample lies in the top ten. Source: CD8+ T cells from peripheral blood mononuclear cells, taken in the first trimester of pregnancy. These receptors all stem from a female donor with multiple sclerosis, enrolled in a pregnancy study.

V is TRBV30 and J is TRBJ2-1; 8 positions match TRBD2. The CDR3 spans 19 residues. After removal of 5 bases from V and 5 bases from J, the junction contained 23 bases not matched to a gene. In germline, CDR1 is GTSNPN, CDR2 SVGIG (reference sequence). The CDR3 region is CAWGGSIAGYPSYHNEQFF. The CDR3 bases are TGTGCCTGGGGGGGCAGCATAGCGGGATATCCAAGCTATCACAATGAGCAGTTCTTC.

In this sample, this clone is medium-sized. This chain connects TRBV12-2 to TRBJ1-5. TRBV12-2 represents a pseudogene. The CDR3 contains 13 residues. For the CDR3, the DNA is TGTGCAAGTCGCCTCGACTGCAATCAGCCCCAGCATTTT. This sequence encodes CASRLDCNQPQHF.

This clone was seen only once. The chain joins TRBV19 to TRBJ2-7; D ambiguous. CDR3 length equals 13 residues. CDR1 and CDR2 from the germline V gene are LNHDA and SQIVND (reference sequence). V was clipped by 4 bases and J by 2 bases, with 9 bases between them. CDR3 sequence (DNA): TGTGCCAGTAGTAAAACGGTCACCTACGAGCAGTACTTC. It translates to CASSKTVTYEQYF.

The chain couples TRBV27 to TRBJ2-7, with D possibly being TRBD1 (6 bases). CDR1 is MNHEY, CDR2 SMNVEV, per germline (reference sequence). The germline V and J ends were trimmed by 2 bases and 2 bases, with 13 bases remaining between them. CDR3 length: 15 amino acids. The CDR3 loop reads CASSLAGEGTYEQYF. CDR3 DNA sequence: TGTGCCAGCAGTTTAGCAGGGGAAGGGACCTACGAGCAGTACTTC.

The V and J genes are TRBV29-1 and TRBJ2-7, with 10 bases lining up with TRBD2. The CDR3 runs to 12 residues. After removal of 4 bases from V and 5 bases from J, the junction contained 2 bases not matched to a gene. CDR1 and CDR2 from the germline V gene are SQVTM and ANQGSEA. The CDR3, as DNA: TGCAGCGTTGCTAGCGGGAGTAACGAGCAGTACTTC. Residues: CSVASGSNEQYF.

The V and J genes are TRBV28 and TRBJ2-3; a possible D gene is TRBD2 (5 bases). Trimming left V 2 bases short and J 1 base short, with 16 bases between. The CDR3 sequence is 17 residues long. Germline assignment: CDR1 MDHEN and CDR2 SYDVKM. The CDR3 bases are TGTGCCAGCAGTTTAGCCCCCGCTAGCCCAGGCACAGATACGCAGTATTTT. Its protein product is CASSLAPASPGTDTQYF. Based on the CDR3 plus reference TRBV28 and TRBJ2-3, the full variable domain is DVKVTQSSRYLVKRTGEKVFLECVQDMDHENMFWYRQDPGLGLRLIYFSYDVKMKEKGDIPEGYSVSREKKERFSLILESASTNQTSMYLCASSLAPASPGTDTQYFGPGTRLTVL.

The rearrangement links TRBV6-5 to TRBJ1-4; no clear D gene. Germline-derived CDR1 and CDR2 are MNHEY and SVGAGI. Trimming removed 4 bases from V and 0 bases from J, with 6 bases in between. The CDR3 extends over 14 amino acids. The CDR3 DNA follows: TGTGCCAGCAGTTTGGGCGCAACTAATGAAAAACTGTTTTTT. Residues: CASSLGATNEKLFF.

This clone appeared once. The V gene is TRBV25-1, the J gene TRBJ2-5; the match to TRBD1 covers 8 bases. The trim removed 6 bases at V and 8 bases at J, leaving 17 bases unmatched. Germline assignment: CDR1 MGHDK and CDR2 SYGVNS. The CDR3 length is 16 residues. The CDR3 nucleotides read TGTGCCAGCAGCGACCACAGGGGGGCAGATTCTCGAACCCAGTACTTC. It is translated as CASSDHRGADSRTQYF.

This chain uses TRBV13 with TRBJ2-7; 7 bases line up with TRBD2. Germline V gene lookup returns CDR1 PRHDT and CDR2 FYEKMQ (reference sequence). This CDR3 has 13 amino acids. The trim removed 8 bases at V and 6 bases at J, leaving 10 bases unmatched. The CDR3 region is CASCERGGSEQYF. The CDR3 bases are TGTGCCAGCTGCGAGAGAGGCGGGAGCGAGCAGTACTTC. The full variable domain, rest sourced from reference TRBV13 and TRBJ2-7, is AAGVIQSPRHLIKEKRETATLKCYPIPRHDTVYWYQQGPGQDPQFLISFYEKMQSDKGSIPDRFSAQQFSDYHSELNMSSLELGDSALYFCASCERGGSEQYFGPGTRLTVT.

Written as DNA, the CDR3 is TGTGCCAGCACCAGCGGGACCTACGAGCAGTACTTC. It specifies CASTSGTYEQYF. The gene calls are TRBV27 and TRBJ2-7, with 7 bases matching TRBD2. Germline V gives CDR1 MNHEY, CDR2 SMNVEV (reference sequence). The J segment lost 2 bases and the V segment lost 7 bases, leaving 2 bases of the junction unmatched. The CDR3 spans 12 residues.

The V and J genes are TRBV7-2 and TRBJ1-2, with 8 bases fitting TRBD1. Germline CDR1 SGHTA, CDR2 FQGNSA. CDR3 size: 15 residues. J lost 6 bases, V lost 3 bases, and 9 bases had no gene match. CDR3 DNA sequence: TGTGCCAGCAGCTTTTTCTTATCAGGGGGCAATGGCTACACCTTC. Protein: CASSFFLSGGNGYTF.

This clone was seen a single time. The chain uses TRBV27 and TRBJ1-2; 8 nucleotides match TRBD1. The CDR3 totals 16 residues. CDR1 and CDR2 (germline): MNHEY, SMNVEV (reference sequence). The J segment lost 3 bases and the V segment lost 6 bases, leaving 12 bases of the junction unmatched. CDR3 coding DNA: TGTGCCAGCAGCCCCTCGACAGGGGAGACAGACTATGGCTACACCTTC. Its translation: CASSPSTGETDYGYTF.

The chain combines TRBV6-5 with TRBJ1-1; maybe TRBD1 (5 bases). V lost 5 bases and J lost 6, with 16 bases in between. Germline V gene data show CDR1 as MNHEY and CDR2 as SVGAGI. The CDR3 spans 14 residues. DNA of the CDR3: TGTGCCAGCAGTGAAGACATTCTAGGGGCTGAAGCTTTCTTT. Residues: CASSEDILGAEAFF.

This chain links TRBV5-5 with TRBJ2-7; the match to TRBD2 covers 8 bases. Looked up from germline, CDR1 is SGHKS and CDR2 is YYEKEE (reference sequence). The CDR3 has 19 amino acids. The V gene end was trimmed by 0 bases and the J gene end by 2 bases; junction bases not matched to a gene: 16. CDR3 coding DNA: TGTGCCAGCAGCTTGGGGTGGGATAGCGGGACATCACCCCCCTACGAGCAGTACTTC. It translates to CASSLGWDSGTSPPYEQYF.

The CDR3 nucleotides read TGTGCCAGCAGTGAAGCGCGGGACAGCTCCTACGAGCAGTACTTC. It encodes CASSEARDSSYEQYF. The chain combines TRBV2 with TRBJ2-7, with a possible D match to TRBD1 (7 bases). This CDR3 has 15 amino acids. Germline lookup yields CDR1 SNHLY and CDR2 FYNNEI. The V end lost 0 bases, the J end lost 0 bases, and 9 bases lay between the germline ends.

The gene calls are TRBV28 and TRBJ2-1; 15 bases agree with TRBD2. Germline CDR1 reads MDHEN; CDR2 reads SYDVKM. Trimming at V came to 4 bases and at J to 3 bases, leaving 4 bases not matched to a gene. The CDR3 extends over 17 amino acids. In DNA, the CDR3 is TGTGCCAGCAGTTCCGGACTAGCGGGAGGGCTCTACAATGAGCAGTTCTTC. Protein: CASSSGLAGGLYNEQFF.

This CDR3 is CASSRDSENTEAFF. The CDR3 DNA follows: TGTGCCAGCAGCCGGGACAGCGAGAACACTGAAGCTTTCTTT. This chain uses TRBV13 with TRBJ1-1, with 7 bases identical to TRBD1. The CDR3 length is 14 residues. V trimming: 5 bases; J trimming: 1 base; junction bases outside the gene matches: 4. CDR1 is PRHDT and CDR2 is FYEKMQ in the germline V gene (reference sequence). Full variable domain (rest looked up from reference TRBV13 and TRBJ1-1): AAGVIQSPRHLIKEKRETATLKCYPIPRHDTVYWYQQGPGQDPQFLISFYEKMQSDKGSIPDRFSAQQFSDYHSELNMSSLELGDSALYFCASSRDSENTEAFFGQGTRLTVV.

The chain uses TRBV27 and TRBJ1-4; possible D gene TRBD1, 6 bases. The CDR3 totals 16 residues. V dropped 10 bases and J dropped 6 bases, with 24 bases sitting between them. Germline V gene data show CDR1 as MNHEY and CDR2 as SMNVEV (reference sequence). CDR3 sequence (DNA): TGTGCCACGTCCCGGGGGGGCTTCTACAGTGATGAAAAACTGTTTTTT. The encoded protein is CATSRGGFYSDEKLFF.

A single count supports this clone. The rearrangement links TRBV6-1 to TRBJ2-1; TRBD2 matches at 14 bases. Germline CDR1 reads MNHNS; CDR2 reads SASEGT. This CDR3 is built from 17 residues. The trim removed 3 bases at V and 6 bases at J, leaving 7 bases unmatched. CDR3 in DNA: TGTGCCAGCAGTGATCCATGGACTAGCGGGAGGTCCAATGAGCAGTTCTTC. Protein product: CASSDPWTSGRSNEQFF.

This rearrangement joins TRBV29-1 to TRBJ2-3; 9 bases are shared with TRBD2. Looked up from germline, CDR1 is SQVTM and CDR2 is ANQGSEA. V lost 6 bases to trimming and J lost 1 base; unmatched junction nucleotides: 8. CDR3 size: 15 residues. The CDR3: CSVEGLAQGTDTQYF. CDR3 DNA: TGCAGCGTGGAGGGACTAGCACAGGGCACAGATACGCAGTATTTT.

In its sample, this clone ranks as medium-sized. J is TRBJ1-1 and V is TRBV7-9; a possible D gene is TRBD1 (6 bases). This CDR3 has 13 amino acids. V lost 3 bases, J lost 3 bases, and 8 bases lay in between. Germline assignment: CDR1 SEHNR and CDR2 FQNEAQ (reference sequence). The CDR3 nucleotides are TGTGCCAGCAGCTTTTACAGGGACACTGAAGCTTTCTTT. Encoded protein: CASSFYRDTEAFF.

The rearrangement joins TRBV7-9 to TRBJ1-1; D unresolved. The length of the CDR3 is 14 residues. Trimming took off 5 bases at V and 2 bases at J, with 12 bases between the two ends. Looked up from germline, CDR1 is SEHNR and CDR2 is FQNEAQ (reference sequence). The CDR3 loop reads CASSPLRDNTEAFF. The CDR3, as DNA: TGTGCCAGCAGCCCTCTCCGGGATAACACTGAAGCTTTCTTT.

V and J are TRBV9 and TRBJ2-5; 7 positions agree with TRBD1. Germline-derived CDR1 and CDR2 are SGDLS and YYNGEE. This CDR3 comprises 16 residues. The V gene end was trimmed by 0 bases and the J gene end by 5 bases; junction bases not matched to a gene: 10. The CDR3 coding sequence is TGTGCCAGCAGCGTAGGGGATGAGGGGGCGAGGGAGACCCAGTACTTC. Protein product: CASSVGDEGARETQYF.

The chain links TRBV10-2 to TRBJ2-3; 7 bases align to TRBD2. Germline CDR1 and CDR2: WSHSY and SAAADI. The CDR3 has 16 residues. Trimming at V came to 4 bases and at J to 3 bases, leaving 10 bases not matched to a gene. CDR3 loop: CASSVDRTSWTDTQYF. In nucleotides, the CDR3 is TGCGCCAGCAGTGTCGATCGGACTAGTTGGACAGATACGCAGTATTTT.

The CDR3 DNA reads TGTGCCAGCAGTTTCCATCCTAGCGGGGAATACACCGGGGAGCTGTTTTTT. Translated: CASSFHPSGEYTGELFF. The chain uses TRBV28 and TRBJ2-2; 9 bases are shared with TRBD2. The CDR3 length is 17 residues. Germline V gene sequence: CDR1 MDHEN, CDR2 SYDVKM. The ends lost 3 bases at V and 3 bases at J; junction bases unmatched: 8.

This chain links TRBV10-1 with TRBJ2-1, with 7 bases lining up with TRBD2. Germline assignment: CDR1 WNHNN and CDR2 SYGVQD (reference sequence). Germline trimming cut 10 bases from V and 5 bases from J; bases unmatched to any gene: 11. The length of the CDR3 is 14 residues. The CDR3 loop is CATPLAARNNEQFF. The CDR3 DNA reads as TGCGCCACCCCCCTAGCGGCCAGAAACAATGAGCAGTTCTTC.